This T cell receptor beta chain was identified during a study of Ad26.COV2.S vaccination and SARS-CoV-2 variants. Study overall: The COV1001 Ad26.COV2.S trial arm included the donor. General observations from the study: The TCR breadth and depth analyses may have understated or missed part of the total T cell responses. Vaccinees displayed broader spike-specific TCR repertoires than placebo recipients.

Clones were read by immunoSEQ multiplex PCR, and TCRdb kept only the in-frame ones, dropping some. The sample consists of about 350,000 clones, 85% of them appearing once. The treatment here: some 19 received Ad26.COV2.S at low or high dose, single or two shots; roughly 5 received placebo; per-sample allocation not given. Following the first vaccine or placebo injection, samples were taken on day 63. Concerning this clone itself: Its antigen is not known.

V was shortened by 3 bases and J by 4 bases, with 16 bases between the two germline ends. This CDR3 has 15 amino acids. Germline V gene data show CDR1 as SGHRS and CDR2 as YFSETQ. This clonotype was sampled from a person aged 18-60 years who received the Ad26.COV2.S COVID-19 vaccine or a placebo. The chain couples TRBV5-1 to TRBJ1-1; D call uncertain. The sequencing used peripheral blood, collected in a trial of Ad26.COV2.S vaccine versus placebo. Written as DNA, the CDR3 is TGCGCCAGCAGCTATGAGGCGGCTTTGGGCACTGAAGCTTTCTTT. This codes for CASSYEAALGTEAFF.